Reported below is one T cell receptor beta chain. This could be a read error, since a much larger clone is one nucleotide away. This entry belongs to a study of molecular identifiers for immune sequencing clone quantification. MiXCR, run by TCRdb on the PCR reads, gives a single entry per CDR3 protein. The sample shows approximately 41,000 distinct CDR3 sequences, less than 20% of them seen only once. The CDR3 covers 15 residues. CDR1 MDHEN and CDR2 SYDVKM come from the germline V gene. V was clipped by 3 bases and J by 12 bases, with 23 bases between them. Sequencing used naive CD8+ T cells from blood, with Jurkat cell RNA spiked in. Subset described: FACS-sorted CD8+CD4-CCR7+CD45RA+ naive T cells. This receptor was taken from a human donor in good health. Some libraries in this study had Jurkat cell RNA spiked in. The J gene is TRBJ1-2, the V gene TRBV28, with D possibly TRBD1 on 5 matching bases. CDR3 region: CASSFFETPTWGHTF. CDR3 coding DNA: TGTGCCAGCAGTTTTTTTGAGACTCCAACCTGGGGCCACACCTTC.